A selection of T cell receptor beta chains follows, all from one sample in a study of shared clonotypes between healthy human individuals. Here immunoSEQ multiplex PCR was the method, and the copy in TCRdb shows in-frame clones only, minus some. The table includes over a million clones, less than 99% detected once. Sequenced material: naive CD4+ T cells sorted from blood. These receptor sequences come from a man aged 25 to 45 in good health. CDR3s include the opening cysteine and the closing phenylalanine or tryptophan.

j_call	v_call	cdr3_aa
TRBJ2-1	TRBV6-5	CASSYLGQVNEQFF
TRBJ1-4	TRBV7-9	CASSMVMGRTYHEKLFF
TRBJ2-5	TRBV11-2	CASSLLAGVQETQYF
TRBJ2-1	TRBV27	CASRPGGSGDYNEQFF
TRBJ2-7	TRBV6-5	CASSSGNAREQYF
TRBJ2-7	TRBV7-3	CASSLTRTHEQYF
TRBJ1-4	TRBV7-9	CASSLTGVSATNEKLFF
TRBJ1-1	TRBV25-1	CASSERLNSPTEAFF
TRBJ1-5	TRBV5-8	CASSAGDRDQPQHF
TRBJ2-7	TRBV28	CASSPLVFASPFYEQYF
TRBJ2-1	TRBV6-1	CASSAPPNDNEQFF
TRBJ2-2	TRBV5-1	CASSLVGSNTGELFF
TRBJ2-3	TRBV15	CATSDTGTRLTDTQYF
TRBJ2-7	TRBV29-1	CSVGLILDRQLAGGTNSEQYF
TRBJ2-1	TRBV5-5	CASSIRTEEFF